This entry lists 18 T cell receptor beta chains sequenced from one sample in a study of CD8+ T cells in alopecia areata. Sequencing relied on a cDNA template that was reverse transcribed from extracted RNA. The method was immunoSEQ multiplex PCR; TCRdb's version includes in-frame clones alone and lacks a portion of them. The repertoire holds 110,000 to 150,000 clones, with around 51% as singletons. Here the sequenced sample was CD4+ T cells sorted from blood, taken at week 0. These receptors all come from a human donor with alopecia areata.

V gene TRBV9 combines with J gene TRBJ1-2, with unresolved D. Trimming took 4 bases from V and 2 from J, leaving 9 bases between them. The CDR3 sequence is 13 residues long. In germline, CDR1 is SGDLS, CDR2 YYNGEE. In DNA form, the CDR3 reads TGTGCCAGCAGCCAGGACGGGAACTATGGCTACACCTTC. Its translation: CASSQDGNYGYTF.

This clone was counted between two and nine times. The chain has TRBV30 and TRBJ1-2; 7 bases match TRBD1. V trimming: 3 bases; J trimming: 3 bases; junction bases outside the gene matches: 7. Germline CDR1 GTSNPN, CDR2 SVGIG (reference sequence). This CDR3 comprises 14 residues. This CDR3 reads CAWRVTGVDYGYTF. The CDR3 DNA is TGTGCCTGGAGAGTTACAGGGGTGGACTATGGCTACACCTTC. The full variable domain, with the rest looked up from reference TRBV30 and TRBJ1-2, is SQTIHQWPATLVQPVGSPLSLECTVEGTSNPNLYWYRQAAGRGLQLLFYSVGIGQISSEVPQNLSASRPQDRQFILSSKKLLLSDSGFYLCAWRVTGVDYGYTFGSGTRLTVV.

The gene calls are TRBV6-5 and TRBJ2-3; D uncertain. The CDR3 is 14 residues long. Per germline, CDR1 MNHEY and CDR2 SVGAGI. Trimming took 6 bases from V and 1 from J, leaving 11 bases between them. The CDR3 bases are TGTGCCAGCAGGACGCCCCTCGGCACAGATACGCAGTATTTT. Translating it yields CASRTPLGTDTQYF.

The genes are TRBV2 and TRBJ2-1; TRBD2 aligns across 9 bases. CDR3 size: 16 residues. Trimming at V came to 3 bases and at J to 2 bases, leaving 5 bases not matched to a gene. Germline CDR1 reads SNHLY; CDR2 reads FYNNEI. CDR3 nucleotides: TGTGCCAGCAGTGAGTTGGGCGGGAGGGCCTACAATGAGCAGTTCTTC. Translated, it gives CASSELGGRAYNEQFF. The full variable domain, in which reference TRBV2 and TRBJ2-1 provide the parts outside the CDR3, is EPEVTQTPSHQVTQMGQEVILRCVPISNHLYFYWYRQILGQKVEFLVSFYNNEISEKSEIFDDQFSVERPDGSNFTLKIRSTKLEDSAMYFCASSELGGRAYNEQFFGPGTRLTVL.

This chain uses TRBV29-1 with TRBJ1-1; no reliable D call. In germline, CDR1 is SQVTM, CDR2 ANQGSEA. The V gene lost 6 bases and the J gene lost 1 base, with 12 bases spanning the gap. The CDR3 covers 13 residues. CDR3 bases: TGCAGCGTCGTAACCAATTGGAACACTGAAGCTTTCTTT. Protein sequence: CSVVTNWNTEAFF.

CDR3 sequence (DNA): TGTGCCAGTAGTACCCTGGGAAACAGGGGGCAGAATCAGCCCCAGCATTTT. Amino acid sequence: CASSTLGNRGQNQPQHF. The V call is TRBV19, the J call TRBJ1-5; TRBD1 matches at 9 bases. Germline trimming cut 4 bases from V and 4 bases from J; bases unmatched to any gene: 11. CDR1 and CDR2 from the germline V gene are LNHDA and SQIVND (reference sequence). The CDR3 totals 17 residues. Combining the CDR3 with reference TRBV19 and TRBJ1-5 gives the whole variable domain DGGITQSPKYLFRKEGQNVTLSCEQNLNHDAMYWYRQDPGQGLRLIYYSQIVNDFQKGDIAEGYSVSREKKESFPLTVTSAQKNPTAFYLCASSTLGNRGQNQPQHFGDGTRLSIL.

The CDR3 DNA is TGTGCCAGCAGCCGACTAGAGGGAGAGACCCAGTACTTC. Translating gives CASSRLEGETQYF. This chain connects TRBV5-4 to TRBJ2-5; possibly TRBD2 for D (6 bases). The germline V gene has CDR1 SGHNT and CDR2 YYREEE (reference sequence). Trimming took off 4 bases at V and 4 bases at J, with 11 bases between the two ends. CDR3 size: 13 residues.

The chain carries TRBV6-5 and TRBJ2-5, with a weak D call TRBD1 (5 bases). V lost 4 bases to trimming and J lost 3 bases, with 9 bases between them. Germline values: CDR1 MNHEY, CDR2 SVGAGI. There are 13 residues in the CDR3. CDR3 amino acids: CASSFRQKETQYF. The CDR3 nucleotides are TGTGCCAGCAGTTTTCGACAGAAAGAGACCCAGTACTTC.

The gene calls are TRBV25-1 and TRBJ2-7, with TRBD1 as a possible D gene (5 bases). Trimming took 2 bases from V and 5 from J, leaving 13 bases between them. Germline V lookup: CDR1 MGHDK, CDR2 SYGVNS. This CDR3 has 14 residues. CDR3 amino acids: CASSELDTPHEQYF. The CDR3 DNA is TGTGCCAGCAGTGAACTGGACACCCCCCACGAGCAGTACTTC.

The CDR3, as DNA: TGCAGTGCTAGAGCCGTCGAGCAGTACTTC. It encodes CSARAVEQYF. This sequence joins TRBV20-1 and TRBJ2-7; D not certain. The CDR3 contains 10 residues. The V and J ends lost 1 base and 6 bases respectively, with 4 bases between them. The germline CDR1 and CDR2 sequences are DFQATT and SNEGSKA (reference sequence).

This clone has a handful of counts. The gene calls are TRBV7-9 and TRBJ2-7, with D perhaps assigned TRBD1 or TRBD2 (5 bases each). CDR1 SEHNR and CDR2 FQNEAQ come from the germline V gene (reference sequence). V shed 5 bases and J shed 2 bases, with 16 bases lying between them. The CDR3 contains 15 residues. The CDR3 sequence: CASSTSGTYAYEQYF. CDR3 in DNA: TGTGCCAGCAGCACCTCGGGGACCTACGCCTACGAGCAGTACTTC.

This clone has a handful of counts. The V gene is TRBV5-1, the J gene TRBJ2-1; a weak D match, TRBD1 (5 bases). CDR1 SGHRS and CDR2 YFSETQ come from the germline V gene. The CDR3 spans 14 residues. Trimming removed 2 bases at V and 6 bases at J, with 12 bases between. The CDR3 bases are TGCGCCAGCAGCTTACGTCCAGACAGCAATGAGCAGTTCTTC. This sequence encodes CASSLRPDSNEQFF. The full variable domain, rest sourced from reference TRBV5-1 and TRBJ2-1, is KAGVTQTPRYLIKTRGQQVTLSCSPISGHRSVSWYQQTPGQGLQFLFEYFSETQRNKGNFPGRFSGRQFSNSRSEMNVSTLELGDSALYLCASSLRPDSNEQFFGPGTRLTVL.

CDR3 in amino acids: CSASSNQPQHF. The CDR3 nucleotides read TGCAGTGCTAGTTCAAATCAGCCCCAGCATTTT. V and J are TRBV20-1 and TRBJ1-5; D unclear. Germline V gene lookup returns CDR1 DFQATT and CDR2 SNEGSKA (reference sequence). V gave up 3 bases and J gave up 4 bases, with 4 bases separating them. CDR3 length: 11 amino acids.

The V and J genes are TRBV30 and TRBJ2-2; 13 bases match TRBD2. The CDR3 spans 17 residues. V trimming: 3 bases; J trimming: 6 bases; junction bases outside the gene matches: 10. Germline lookup yields CDR1 GTSNPN and CDR2 SVGIG (reference sequence). This CDR3 reads CAWSPRTSGSIAGELFF. The DNA of the CDR3 is TGTGCCTGGAGCCCGCGGACTAGCGGGAGTATCGCCGGGGAGCTGTTTTTT.

Points on this clone: Its ends do not fully match the called genes, so a read error is possible. The chain recombines TRBV11-2 with TRBJ2-1, with unresolved D. Germline CDR1 is SGHAT and CDR2 is FQNNGV. This CDR3 contains 11 residues. CDR3 loop: CASSLIMELFF. CDR3 in DNA: TGTGCCAGCAGCTTAATAATGGAGCTGTTCTTC.

J is TRBJ2-5 and V is TRBV6-6; the D gene could be TRBD1 or TRBD2 (6 bases each). Germline CDR1 and CDR2: MNHNY and SVGAGI (reference sequence). V was clipped by 2 bases and J by 5 bases, with 9 bases between them. The CDR3 spans 13 residues. CDR3 amino acids: CASSYGGPETQYF. DNA for the CDR3: TGTGCCAGCAGTTACGGGGGGCCGGAGACCCAGTACTTC.

This chain connects TRBV7-9 to TRBJ1-1; D gene uncertain. Trimming took 4 bases from V and 0 from J, leaving 6 bases between them. This CDR3 spans 13 amino acids. Germline CDR1 SEHNR, CDR2 FQNEAQ (reference sequence). The CDR3 DNA follows: TGTGCCAGCAGCTCTTGGATGAACACTGAAGCTTTCTTT. The encoded protein is CASSSWMNTEAFF.

This clone was counted between two and nine times. V usage is TRBV5-1 and J usage is TRBJ2-7; 10 bases are shared with TRBD2. Germline CDR1 reads SGHRS; CDR2 reads YFSETQ. The trim removed 0 bases at V and 9 bases at J, leaving 6 bases unmatched. CDR3 length equals 14 residues. CDR3 region: CASSLASSGRGQYF. CDR3 coding DNA: TGCGCCAGCAGCTTGGCGTCTAGCGGGAGAGGGCAGTACTTC.